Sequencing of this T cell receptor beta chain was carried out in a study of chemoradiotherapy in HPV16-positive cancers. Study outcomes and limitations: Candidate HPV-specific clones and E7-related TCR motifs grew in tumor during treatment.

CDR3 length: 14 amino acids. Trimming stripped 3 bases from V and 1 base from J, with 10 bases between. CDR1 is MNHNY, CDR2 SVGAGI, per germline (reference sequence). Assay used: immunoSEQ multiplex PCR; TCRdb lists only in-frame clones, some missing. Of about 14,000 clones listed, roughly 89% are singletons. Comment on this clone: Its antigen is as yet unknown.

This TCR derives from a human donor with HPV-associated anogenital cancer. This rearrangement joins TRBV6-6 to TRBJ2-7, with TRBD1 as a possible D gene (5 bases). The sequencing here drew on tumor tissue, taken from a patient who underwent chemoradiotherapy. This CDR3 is CASSYSDNSYEQYF. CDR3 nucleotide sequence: TGTGCCAGCAGTTATTCGGACAATTCCTACGAGCAGTACTTC.